These 26 T cell receptor delta chains share one sample of origin, sequenced in a study of gamma-delta T cells after stem cell transplantation. TCRdb re-called clones from the RT-PCR reads via CATT. Among approximately 7,000 delta-chain clones listed, 25% were seen once. Sequenced input: gamma-delta T cells. Receptors originate from a human donor. It is not recorded whose cells these are; they may come from a transplant donor.

This clone was recorded a few times. This rearrangement joins TRDV2 to TRDJ1; 13 nucleotides line up with TRDD3. Germline V CDR1 and CDR2: GEAIGNYY, EKD. The length of the CDR3 is 19 residues. The V gene end was trimmed by 5 bases and the J gene end by 0 bases; junction bases not matched to a gene: 14. The CDR3 sequence is CACASVLGDTTSYTDKLIF. The CDR3, as DNA: TGTGCCTGTGCAAGCGTACTGGGGGATACGACCTCGTACACCGATAAACTCATCTTT.

Notes on this clone: A much larger clone sits a single nucleotide away, making a read error possible. The rearrangement uses TRDV2 and TRDJ1, with TRDD3 matching 8 bases. J was trimmed by 4 bases and V by 6 bases; bases with no gene match: 15. The CDR3 contains 16 residues. Germline V lookup: CDR1 GEAIGNYY, CDR2 EKD. Here the CDR3 reads CACKSLLGGTSDKLIF. The CDR3 DNA reads TGTGCCTGTAAATCCCTACTGGGGGGTACGAGCGATAAACTCATCTTT.

This clone was detected only a few times. The CDR3 bases are TGTGCCTGTGACATACTGGGGGATAATAATCCGGGGTACACCGATAAACTCATCTTT. The encoded protein is CACDILGDNNPGYTDKLIF. V is TRDV2 and J is TRDJ1; 11 bases match TRDD3. V was pared by 2 bases and J by 0 bases, with 13 bases of the junction left unmatched. This CDR3 is 19 amino acids long. CDR1 and CDR2 (germline): GEAIGNYY, EKD.

This sequence joins TRDV2 and TRDJ1; 13 bases match TRDD3. The CDR3 contains 15 residues. Looked up from germline, CDR1 is GEAIGNYY and CDR2 is EKD. The trim removed 4 bases at V and 8 bases at J, leaving 9 bases unmatched. The CDR3, as DNA: TGTGCCTGTGATCCTTTACTGGGGGATACGGAAAAACTCATCTTT. Amino acid sequence: CACDPLLGDTEKLIF.

This clone has more than one count but fewer than ten. The chain has TRDV1 and TRDJ1; 10 positions agree with TRDD3. The V and J ends lost 3 bases and 0 bases, in that order; junction bases with no gene match: 22. This CDR3 spans 22 amino acids. Germline CDR1 is TSWWSYY and CDR2 is QGS. The CDR3 bases are TGTGCTCTTGGGGAGGCTGACACCGATACGAAACTGGGGGATCCGTACACCGATAAACTCATCTTT. This codes for CALGEADTDTKLGDPYTDKLIF.

This clone qualifies as medium-sized. This sample also contains other DNA sequences that code for the same CDR3. The rearrangement links TRDV2 to TRDJ1; 7 bases are a match to TRDD3. This CDR3 spans 22 amino acids. Per the germline V gene, CDR1 is GEAIGNYY and CDR2 is EKD. V shed 0 bases, J shed 0 bases, and the junction held 24 bases outside the gene matches. The CDR3 reads CACDTLPHYLGALPGYTDKLIF. The CDR3 DNA is TGTGCCTGTGACACCCTTCCCCATTACCTGGGGGCCTTACCCGGGTACACCGATAAACTCATCTTT.

This clone has only a few counts. The genes are TRDV2 and TRDJ1; D not certain. The CDR3 is 14 residues long. The germline V and J ends were trimmed by 0 bases and 0 bases, with 7 bases remaining between them. From germline, CDR1 is GEAIGNYY and CDR2 EKD. The CDR3 DNA follows: TGTGCCTGTGACACCCTACTGTACACCGATAAACTCATCTTT. Its translation is CACDTLLYTDKLIF.

By share, this clone counts as medium-sized. The CDR3 DNA reads as TGTGCCTGTGACCTCCTGGGGGATTCACCGGACACCGATAAACTCATCTTT. Its protein is CACDLLGDSPDTDKLIF. The V gene is TRDV2, the J gene TRDJ1, with TRDD3 matching over 9 bases. Germline V gene sequence: CDR1 GEAIGNYY, CDR2 EKD. Trimming removed 3 bases from V and 0 bases from J; junction bases left unmatched: 10. The CDR3 loop spans 17 amino acids.

This chain links TRDV2 with TRDJ3; TRDD3 matches 10 bases. CDR1 and CDR2 (germline): GEAIGNYY, EKD. Trimming removed 1 base from V and 0 bases from J; junction bases left unmatched: 11. This CDR3 is built from 21 residues. CDR3 nucleotide sequence: TGTGCCTGTGACACTCTGCTGGGGGATATGGGTAACTCCTGGGACACCCGACAGATGTTTTTC. Translating gives CACDTLLGDMGNSWDTRQMFF.

This clone was counted a few times. The rearrangement uses TRDV1 and TRDJ1, with a tentative D call TRDD3 (8 bases). CDR3 length: 21 residues. V was clipped by 2 bases and J by 6 bases, with 34 bases between them. CDR1 TSWWSYY and CDR2 QGS come from the germline V gene. As DNA, the CDR3 is TGTGCTCTTGGGGAAGTAGAGGCCCCTTCCTTTTACTGGGGGGCCCCTTATAAACTCATCTTT. This codes for CALGEVEAPSFYWGAPYKLIF.

In this sample, this clone turned up a few times. The gene calls are TRDV2 and TRDJ1, with TRDD3 identical over 10 bases. This CDR3 spans 20 amino acids. Germline values: CDR1 GEAIGNYY, CDR2 EKD. V gave up 1 base and J gave up 0 bases; unmatched junction bases: 16. The CDR3 loop reads CACDTNFYWGIETYTDKLIF. In DNA, the CDR3 is TGTGCCTGTGACACTAACTTTTACTGGGGGATTGAGACGTACACCGATAAACTCATCTTT.

This clone appeared a few times. This sample also contains other DNA sequences that code for the same CDR3. The chain employs TRDV1 and TRDJ1; TRDD3 might be the D (5 bases). Trimming took off 4 bases at V and 0 bases at J, with 15 bases between the two ends. The CDR3 loop spans 16 amino acids. Germline CDR1 reads TSWWSYY; CDR2 reads QGS. The CDR3 region is CALGAQRGLYTDKLIF. CDR3 in DNA: TGTGCTCTTGGGGCCCAAAGGGGACTGTACACCGATAAACTCATCTTT.

Only a few counts were recorded for this clone. This chain links TRDV2 with TRDJ1, with 7 bases identical to TRDD3. The germline V gene has CDR1 GEAIGNYY and CDR2 EKD. CDR3 length: 14 amino acids. V lost 1 base and J lost 6; bases outside the gene matches: 7. CDR3 region: CACDTLGVSHKLIF. DNA of the CDR3: TGTGCCTGTGACACGCTGGGGGTCTCCCATAAACTCATCTTT.

V and J are TRDV2 and TRDJ1; TRDD3 matches at 7 bases. CDR3 size: 21 residues. Germline lookup yields CDR1 GEAIGNYY and CDR2 EKD. V lost 0 bases to trimming and J lost 0 bases; unmatched junction nucleotides: 21. DNA of the CDR3: TGTGCCTGTGACACCATCCACATCCCTGGGGGTCCACCTACGTACACCGATAAACTCATCTTT. It encodes CACDTIHIPGGPPTYTDKLIF.

The rearrangement links TRDV2 to TRDJ1; TRDD3 agrees at 8 bases. The germline V gene encodes CDR1 GEAIGNYY and CDR2 EKD. V shed 3 bases and J 4 bases; nucleotides not matched to a gene: 15. The CDR3 covers 17 residues. The CDR3 bases are TGTGCCTGTGACCCTGTTGGGGATACCCGGCGGCACGATAAACTCATCTTT. The encoded protein is CACDPVGDTRRHDKLIF.

Comments on this clone: A far larger clone is just one base off, so this is likely a read error. Different DNA sequences within this sample yield the same CDR3. The chain is built from TRDV2 and TRDJ1, with unresolved D. Per germline, CDR1 GEAIGNYY and CDR2 EKD. The CDR3 is 13 amino acids. Written as DNA, the CDR3 is TGTGCCTGTGACGGAATCCACACCGACAAACTCATCTTT. Protein sequence: CACDGIHTDKLIF.

This chain uses TRDV2 with TRDJ1, with 9 bases that match TRDD3. V shed 3 bases and J 0 bases; nucleotides not matched to a gene: 10. There are 17 residues in the CDR3. CDR1 and CDR2 from the germline V gene are GEAIGNYY and EKD. CDR3: CACDPLTGGRHTDKLIF. CDR3 nucleotides: TGTGCCTGTGACCCCTTGACTGGGGGAAGACACACCGATAAACTCATCTTT.

As to this clone: The identical CDR3 is also encoded by other nucleotide sequences in the sample. The chain is built from TRDV2 and TRDJ1; D remains ambiguous. CDR3 length: 15 amino acids. CDR1 and CDR2 (germline): GEAIGNYY, EKD. The germline V and J ends were trimmed by 0 bases and 2 bases, with 12 bases remaining between them. This chain's CDR3 is CACDTVGGSTDKLIF. The DNA of the CDR3 is TGTGCCTGTGACACCGTTGGTGGGAGTACCGATAAACTCATCTTT.

The CDR3 protein is CACDPLLGDRNLSTAQLFF. CDR3 nucleotides: TGTGCCTGTGATCCCCTTTTGGGGGATAGGAACCTTTCGACAGCACAACTCTTCTTT. The chain links TRDV2 to TRDJ2; 9 nucleotides line up with TRDD3. CDR1 GEAIGNYY and CDR2 EKD come from the germline V gene. The CDR3 has 19 residues. V dropped 4 bases and J dropped 4; count of bases not matched to a gene: 18.

By frequency in the sample, this clone is medium-sized. Other DNA sequences in the same sample also yield this CDR3. The V and J genes are TRDV2 and TRDJ3; TRDD1 or TRDD3 may be the D gene (5 bases each). Between the trimmed V and J ends, which lost 1 base and 0 bases, there was a span of 24 bases. The CDR3 spans 22 residues. Germline CDR1 is GEAIGNYY and CDR2 is EKD. DNA for the CDR3: TGTGCCTGTGACACGATCCCTAATAGCGCTGGGCCCACCTCCTGGGACACCCGACAGATGTTTTTC. Residues: CACDTIPNSAGPTSWDTRQMFF.

This clone was seen a handful of times. The CDR3 DNA reads TGTGCCTGTGACACGGTTGGGGGATACGCCCGCACCGATAAACTCATCTTT. Encoded protein: CACDTVGGYARTDKLIF. The chain carries TRDV2 and TRDJ1; 11 bases line up with TRDD3. The germline V gene encodes CDR1 GEAIGNYY and CDR2 EKD. This CDR3 is 17 amino acids long. Trimming removed 1 base from V and 1 base from J; junction bases left unmatched: 7.

V gene TRDV2 combines with J gene TRDJ3; D unresolved. Trimming took off 0 bases at V and 2 bases at J, with 13 bases between the two ends. In germline, CDR1 is GEAIGNYY, CDR2 EKD. This CDR3 is built from 18 residues. DNA for the CDR3: TGTGCCTGTGACACCGTTGTAGAACGGACCTGGGACACCCGACAGATGTTTTTC. Translating gives CACDTVVERTWDTRQMFF.

In its sample, this clone was seen a few times. V is TRDV2 and J is TRDJ1; tentatively, D is TRDD3 (5 bases). Germline CDR1 GEAIGNYY, CDR2 EKD. The CDR3 has 16 residues. The germline V and J ends were trimmed by 0 bases and 11 bases, with 24 bases remaining between them. The CDR3 DNA is TGTGCCTGTGACACCGGAATTCTGGGCCTCCCTGAGAGTCTCATCTTT. Protein product: CACDTGILGLPESLIF.

This clone is labeled medium-sized. V gene TRDV2 combines with J gene TRDJ1; TRDD3 might be the D (5 bases). The CDR3 contains 19 residues. Germline lookup yields CDR1 GEAIGNYY and CDR2 EKD. V lost 1 base, J lost 4 bases, and 27 bases lay in between. The CDR3 reads CACDTLSSGEGGSGDKLIF. The CDR3 DNA reads TGTGCCTGTGACACTTTATCAAGCGGGGAAGGAGGATCCGGCGATAAACTCATCTTT.

V usage is TRDV2 and J usage is TRDJ1; 8 bases are a match to TRDD3. The J segment lost 0 bases and the V segment lost 0 bases, leaving 17 bases of the junction unmatched. Germline-derived CDR1 and CDR2 are GEAIGNYY and EKD. CDR3 length equals 20 residues. CDR3 amino acids: CACDTLTGGLSSKYTDKLIF. DNA for the CDR3: TGTGCCTGTGACACCCTTACTGGGGGTCTCTCCTCCAAGTACACCGATAAACTCATCTTT.

The rearrangement joins TRDV2 to TRDJ1; 10 bases fit TRDD3. The V gene's germline CDR1 is GEAIGNYY and CDR2 EKD. The junction had 9 bases not matched to a gene; V was cut back by 3 bases and J by 0 bases. CDR3 size: 17 residues. The CDR3 loop is CACDGLGDPHYTDKLIF. The CDR3 region has the DNA TGTGCCTGTGACGGACTGGGGGATCCACACTACACCGATAAACTCATCTTT.